The subject of this entry is one T cell receptor beta chain. This receptor's antigen is unknown. The record has no base qualities; no much larger clone is one base away. Library preparation was by the immunoSEQ multiplex PCR assay. In the authors' own workflow: During preprocessing, nonproductive sequences were discarded, as were any CDR3s that did not begin with C, did not end with F or W, or were shorter than 7 amino acids. Antigen-specific clonotypes were called with the MANAFEST web app, based on expansion relative to reference and other culture wells. To be counted as positive, a clone had to show significant expansion compared with the reference culture, at an FDR below 0.05, in 2 of 3 replicate wells. To be called positive, a clone also had to show significant expansion compared with every other tandem well and an odds ratio greater than 5. CDR3 homology was measured as pairwise Levenshtein distance, computed with the stringdist R package after trimming three terminal residues from each end. Held by TCRdb, this immuneACCESS table contains in-frame sequences only and omits some clones. Under half of the omission traces to an unresolved V gene where checked; the cause of the rest is unknown. V and J calls and clone size are as listed in that table; D and trimming were resolved from the DNA. The sample profile shows just over 15,000 clones; around 78% of them were found once. Together, the top ten hold more than 15% of the sample.

The data stem from a study of CD4 T cells in relation to SARS-CoV-2 and coronaviruses (dated by TCRdb to about 2021). Describing the broader study: In the ViraFEST assay, PBMCs were cultured with antigen for nine to ten days, after which TCR beta CDR3s were sequenced to identify clonal expansions specific to the antigen. Samples from a few pre-COVID donors and the naive versus memory experiments were sequenced with the Adaptive Biotechnologies TCR-sequencing kit; other data were Illumina-based. An HIV-1 Nef peptide pool or a no-peptide culture served as the negative reference condition. Memory CD4+ T cell crossreactivity between SARS-CoV-2 and common cold coronavirus spike proteins was assessed at the TCR clonotype level in the study. Using patient-derived lymphoblastoid cell lines, the shared crossreactive spike epitopes were mapped to their HLA restriction. Expansion assays from other donors in the study were sequenced with a different, Illumina-based TCR-beta assay.

CD4+ T cells from unexposed donors were collected before the COVID-19 pandemic (2011-2018). Following 10 days of culture, the EasySep CD4+ T cell isolation kit was used to isolate CD4+ T cells. As far as cell numbers permitted, CD4+ T cells from unexposed donors were tested for reactivity against SARS-CoV-2 S and N as well as four spike pools from common cold coronaviruses. Around 1.9 million PBMCs per well were cultured in IMDM with about 4.9% human AB serum and 8.5 to 10 IU/ml IL-2. Half of the culture medium was replaced with fresh IL-2-containing medium on days 3 and 7. Each peptide culture condition was generally run in triplicate replicate wells. Leukapheresis product for the unexposed donors was bought commercially. Ficoll-Paque PLUS gradient centrifugation was used to isolate PBMCs from leukapheresis product or whole blood. The PBMCs went either fresh into the expansion assay or into cryopreservation at -140 degrees C. The QIAamp Micro DNA Kit was used to extract genomic DNA from the CD4+ T cells.

Summary of the overall study and its limitations: Compared with monoreactive clones, crossreactive clones had significantly weaker SARS-CoV-2-driven expansion, a result consistent with antigenic imprinting. Since the crossreactivity analysis centred on spike protein, crossreactivity against other viral proteins was not assessed. Memory CD4+ clonotypes crossrecognizing SARS-CoV-2 and at least one common cold coronavirus spike were found in 60% to 75% of donors. No donor contributed both pre-pandemic and post-infection samples, which limited tracing the source of pre-existing responses. The study was limited by small numbers of patients and tested TCRs.

CDR1 and CDR2 (MNHEY, SVGEGT) derive from the germline V gene. The CDR3, cysteine through phenylalanine, is 14 amino acids long. Only CDR3 DNA is held: 42 bases, read in frame from base 1. V gives up 5 bases and J gives up 3 bases, and the segment between their germline ends measures 11 bases. This chain joins TRBV6-2 or TRBV6-3 to TRBJ2-4; the D gene assignment is ambiguous. The clonotype originates from a human donor in good health. Specimen: CD4+ T cells from PBMCs, cultured in vitro. The bases read TGTGCCAGCAGTCCATTGATGGACAAAAACATTCAGTACTTC. Its product reads: CASSPLMDKNIQYF.